The 28 T cell receptor beta chains reported below all come from one sample, sequenced in a study of cytomegalovirus exposure and HLA in healthy donors. PCR was performed using 60 Vbeta and 13 Jbeta primers. Clones were read by immunoSEQ multiplex PCR, and TCRdb kept only the in-frame ones, dropping some. The repertoire has over 150,000 clones, 65% to 85% of them found once; the top ten carry around 3%. Sequenced sample: PBMCs. These receptors all stem from a woman aged 45-59 years in good health and CMV-seropositive.

This clone is a singleton in its sample. The V and J genes are TRBV4-1 and TRBJ1-5; no definite D call. V was cut by 2 bases and J by 4 bases, with 15 bases left in between. This CDR3 has 16 residues. The germline V gene has CDR1 MGHRA and CDR2 YSYEKL. The CDR3 sequence: CASSQREAPDNQPQHF. The CDR3, as DNA: TGCGCCAGCAGCCAACGGGAGGCACCCGATAATCAGCCCCAGCATTTT.

This clone came up once. A much larger clonotype is one base distant, so this may be a read error. The V gene is TRBV5-4, the J gene TRBJ1-1, with D possibly TRBD1 on 5 matching bases. The CDR3 totals 12 residues. Germline-derived CDR1 and CDR2 are SGHNT and YYREEE (reference sequence). V gave up 2 bases and J gave up 3 bases, with 5 bases separating them. The CDR3 sequence: CASSLGDTEAFF. DNA of the CDR3: TGTGCCAGCAGCTTAGGGGACACTGAAGCTTTCTTT.

This chain connects TRBV5-4 to TRBJ2-5; 9 positions agree with TRBD1. The CDR3 extends over 15 amino acids. Trimming removed 2 bases from V and 4 bases from J; junction bases left unmatched: 6. From germline, CDR1 is SGHNT and CDR2 YYREEE (reference sequence). CDR3 coding DNA: TGTGCCAGCAGCTTAGGGACAGGGAGGGGAGAGACCCAGTACTTC. It encodes CASSLGTGRGETQYF.

The chain combines TRBV6-5 with TRBJ2-1, with 7 nucleotides matching TRBD1. Per the germline V gene, CDR1 is MNHEY and CDR2 is SVGAGI. V lost 6 bases to trimming and J lost 3 bases; unmatched junction nucleotides: 8. This CDR3 has 15 amino acids. CDR3 sequence: CASRIGQVSYNEQFF. CDR3 bases: TGTGCCAGCAGAATTGGACAGGTTAGCTACAATGAGCAGTTCTTC.

The chain couples TRBV7-9 to TRBJ2-5, with 9 bases that match TRBD1. The CDR3 spans 13 residues. Germline CDR1 SEHNR, CDR2 FQNEAQ (reference sequence). V was pared by 5 bases and J by 4 bases, with 2 bases of the junction left unmatched. The CDR3 spells CASSVGQGETQYF. CDR3 DNA: TGTGCCAGCAGCGTGGGACAGGGAGAGACCCAGTACTTC.

The J gene is TRBJ1-1, the V gene TRBV7-8, with a tentative D call TRBD1 (5 bases). The CDR3 totals 12 residues. CDR1 is SGHVS, CDR2 FQNEAQ, per germline. Trimming removed 1 base from V and 8 bases from J, with 8 bases in between. CDR3 protein: CASSLGSGEAFF. CDR3 nucleotides: TGTGCCAGCAGCTTAGGGTCAGGGGAAGCTTTCTTT.

V usage is TRBV19 and J usage is TRBJ2-6, with 8 bases matching TRBD1. Germline-derived CDR1 and CDR2 are LNHDA and SQIVND (reference sequence). The CDR3 runs 18 residues. Trimming removed 4 bases from V and 0 bases from J; junction bases left unmatched: 8. For the CDR3, the DNA is TGTGCCAGTAGTACCAGGACAGGGTTCCTCTCTGGGGCCAACGTCCTGACTTTC. Translating gives CASSTRTGFLSGANVLTF.

This clone was counted a few times. The chain uses TRBV30 and TRBJ1-1, with D hard to call. The CDR3 is made up of 11 amino acids. Looked up from germline, CDR1 is GTSNPN and CDR2 is SVGIG (reference sequence). Trimming stripped 2 bases from V and 9 bases from J, with 10 bases between. DNA for the CDR3: TGTGCCTGGAGTTTGGGTAGCCAAGCTTTCTTT. It is translated as CAWSLGSQAFF.

V is TRBV29-1 and J is TRBJ1-3; D may be TRBD1 (5 bases). Germline lookup yields CDR1 SQVTM and CDR2 ANQGSEA. The CDR3 is made up of 12 amino acids. V was trimmed by 7 bases and J by 2 bases, leaving 9 bases between them. As DNA, the CDR3 is TGCAGCGGACAGAGCCCTGGAAACACCATATATTTT. It yields the protein CSGQSPGNTIYF. Looking up the rest from reference TRBV29-1 and TRBJ1-3 gives the full variable domain: SAVISQKPSRDICQRGTSLTIQCQVDSQVTMMFWYRQQPGQSLTLIATANQGSEATYESGFVIDKFPISRPNLTFSTLTVSNMSPEDSSIYLCSGQSPGNTIYFGEGSWLTVV.

The genes are TRBV4-1 and TRBJ2-5; 8 bases align to TRBD2. Gene TRBJ2-7 matches the end of the DNA better, so the J call may be wrong. The germline V gene encodes CDR1 MGHRA and CDR2 YSYEKL. This CDR3 spans 17 amino acids. CDR3 protein: CASKGGGPAPITYEQYF. The CDR3 coding sequence is TGCGCCAGCAAGGGCGGGGGGCCAGCCCCCATCACCTACGAGCAGTACTTC.

The chain combines TRBV5-6 with TRBJ2-7, with D tentatively TRBD2 (7 bases). Trimming took off 5 bases at V and 2 bases at J, with 26 bases between the two ends. Germline CDR1 reads SGHDT; CDR2 reads YYEEEE. The CDR3 is 18 residues long. The CDR3 is CASSYSGAGALLAYEQYF. The CDR3 region has the DNA TGTGCCAGCAGTTACTCCGGGGCGGGGGCCCTACTCGCCTACGAGCAGTACTTC.

The rearrangement links TRBV10-2 to TRBJ2-5; D perhaps matches TRBD1 (5 bases). Trimming left V 5 bases short and J 1 base short, with 8 bases between. The germline gives CDR1 WSHSY, CDR2 SAAADI. CDR3 length equals 13 residues. The CDR3: CASSRDSQETQYF. CDR3 sequence (DNA): TGCGCCAGCAGTCGCGACAGCCAAGAGACCCAGTACTTC.

Concerning this clone itself: This CDR3 is also generated by other DNA sequences in the sample. The chain couples TRBV19 to TRBJ1-1; 7 nucleotides align to TRBD1. The CDR3 loop spans 14 amino acids. The germline V gene has CDR1 LNHDA and CDR2 SQIVND (reference sequence). J lost 4 bases, V lost 1 base, and 3 bases had no gene match. This CDR3 reads CASSIGQGSTEAFF. Written as DNA, the CDR3 is TGTGCCAGTAGTATAGGACAGGGATCCACTGAAGCTTTCTTT.

J is TRBJ1-3 and V is TRBV5-1; D is ambiguous. Per the germline V gene, CDR1 is SGHRS and CDR2 is YFSETQ. V lost 2 bases, J lost 1 base, and 10 bases lay in between. The CDR3 is 15 residues long. For the CDR3, the DNA is TGCGCCAGCAGCTTTTCGGGGAGTTCTGGAAACACCATATATTTT. Protein sequence: CASSFSGSSGNTIYF.

CDR3 residues: CASPVDLQGVGYGYTF. CDR3 DNA sequence: TGCGCCTCTCCCGTCGATTTACAGGGAGTCGGCTATGGCTACACCTTC. This chain joins TRBV5-1 and TRBJ1-2; maybe TRBD1 (6 bases). The germline CDR1 and CDR2 sequences are SGHRS and YFSETQ. CDR3 length: 16 residues. V lost 10 bases to trimming and J lost 4 bases, with 26 bases between them.

The V gene is TRBV6-5, the J gene TRBJ2-5; 10 nucleotides line up with TRBD1. Germline assignment: CDR1 MNHEY and CDR2 SVGAGI. This CDR3 has 15 amino acids. V shed 5 bases, J shed 4 bases, and the junction held 7 bases outside the gene matches. The CDR3 coding sequence is TGTGCCAGCAGTAATTTAGGGACAGGGGCAGAGACCCAGTACTTC. Translated: CASSNLGTGAETQYF.

CDR3 bases: TGCGCCAGCAGCTTTACCGGGACTAAATCCTACGAGCAGTACTTC. Protein sequence: CASSFTGTKSYEQYF. The rearrangement links TRBV5-1 to TRBJ2-5; 7 nucleotides line up with TRBD2. The end of the DNA fits TRBJ2-7 better, so the J call may be wrong. The germline V gene has CDR1 SGHRS and CDR2 YFSETQ. This CDR3 is built from 15 residues.

This clone has only a few counts. The chain combines TRBV5-4 with TRBJ1-1; D gene ambiguous. From germline, CDR1 is SGHNT and CDR2 YYREEE (reference sequence). The CDR3 has 13 amino acids. The V and J ends lost 0 bases and 5 bases respectively, with 8 bases between them. The CDR3 DNA follows: TGTGCCAGCAGCTTGGACGGGAGTACTGAAGCTTTCTTT. Encoded protein: CASSLDGSTEAFF. Combining the CDR3 with reference TRBV5-4 and TRBJ1-1 gives the whole variable domain ETGVTQSPTHLIKTRGQQVTLRCSSQSGHNTVSWYQQALGQGPQFIFQYYREEENGRGNFPPRFSGLQFPNYSSELNVNALELDDSALYLCASSLDGSTEAFFGQGTRLTVV.

V and J are TRBV23-1 and TRBJ2-2, with D possibly TRBD1 on 6 matching bases. TRBV23-1 is assigned to the ORF class and has an uncertain function. Trimming removed 4 bases at V and 4 bases at J, with 7 bases between. This CDR3 contains 13 residues. For the CDR3, the DNA is TGCGCCAGCAGTCGGACAGCCACCGGGGAGCTGTTTTTT. Translation gives CASSRTATGELFF.

The gene calls are TRBV9 and TRBJ2-4; 7 nucleotides match TRBD1. Per germline, CDR1 SGDLS and CDR2 YYNGEE. J was trimmed by 4 bases and V by 8 bases; bases with no gene match: 24. This CDR3 is 19 amino acids long. CDR3 sequence: CARPGYGDSRHYLKNIQYF. The CDR3 region has the DNA TGTGCCAGACCCGGGTATGGGGACAGTAGACACTATTTAAAAAACATTCAGTACTTC.

The chain employs TRBV19 and TRBJ1-4, with 9 bases aligning to TRBD1. The germline V gene encodes CDR1 LNHDA and CDR2 SQIVND (reference sequence). Germline trimming cut 8 bases from V and 7 bases from J; bases unmatched to any gene: 5. The CDR3 spans 13 residues. The CDR3 loop is CASSGTGSEKLFF. DNA for the CDR3: TGTGCCAGTTCCGGGACAGGGAGTGAAAAACTGTTTTTT.

This clone has just one count. This chain uses TRBV12-2 with TRBJ1-3; no DNA check was done on the table's D call, TRBD1. TRBV12-2 is a pseudogene. This CDR3 has 20 residues. The CDR3 loop reads CASRHLPGTATKYSGNTIYF. The DNA of the CDR3 is TGTGCAAGTCGCCACCTTCCCGGGACAGCCACTAAATACTCTGGAAACACCATATATTTT.

This rearrangement joins TRBV7-2 to TRBJ1-1; D is possibly TRBD1 (5 bases). V was pared by 2 bases and J by 5 bases, with 9 bases between. The CDR3 length is 13 residues. CDR1 and CDR2 (germline): SGHTA, FQGNSA. DNA of the CDR3: TGTGCCAGCAGCTTACGCGGGGGTACTGAAGCTTTCTTT. As protein: CASSLRGGTEAFF. The full variable domain, with the rest looked up from reference TRBV7-2 and TRBJ1-1, is GAGVSQSPSNKVTEKGKDVELRCDPISGHTALYWYRQSLGQGLEFLIYFQGNSAPDKSGLPSDRFSAERTGGSVSTLTIQRTQQEDSAVYLCASSLRGGTEAFFGQGTRLTVV.

Only a few counts were recorded for this clone. For the CDR3, the DNA is TGTGCCAGCAGTGCTTATGGGGGGGCCGCCTACAATGAGCAGTTCTTC. As protein: CASSAYGGAAYNEQFF. V gene TRBV2 combines with J gene TRBJ2-1; D may be TRBD2 (7 bases). Trimming removed 4 bases from V and 2 bases from J, with 15 bases in between. There are 16 residues in the CDR3. Germline loops: CDR1 SNHLY, CDR2 FYNNEI.

The V gene is TRBV5-1, the J gene TRBJ2-3, with TRBD1 matching over 8 bases. V shed 6 bases and J 4 bases; nucleotides not matched to a gene: 10. The germline V gene has CDR1 SGHRS and CDR2 YFSETQ. The CDR3 is 15 residues long. CDR3 region: CASNIAGQGSDTQYF. DNA for the CDR3: TGCGCCAGCAACATTGCCGGACAGGGTTCAGATACGCAGTATTTT.

In this sample, this clone turned up a few times. The chain is built from TRBV5-1 and TRBJ1-1; D is unresolved. Germline assignment: CDR1 SGHRS and CDR2 YFSETQ. This CDR3 has 14 amino acids. The ends were cut back, 0 bases at V and 0 bases at J, with 6 bases in the middle. CDR3 DNA: TGCGCCAGCAGCTTGGTAGCCGTGAACACTGAAGCTTTCTTT. Translating gives CASSLVAVNTEAFF.

This chain uses TRBV5-1 with TRBJ2-3; TRBD1 matches at 8 bases. The V gene end was trimmed by 2 bases and the J gene end by 4 bases; junction bases not matched to a gene: 3. Germline V gene sequence: CDR1 SGHRS, CDR2 YFSETQ. The CDR3 has 14 residues. The CDR3 here is CASSLPGGPDTQYF. Written as DNA, the CDR3 is TGCGCCAGCAGCTTACCAGGGGGCCCAGATACGCAGTATTTT.

This clone was observed once. This sequence joins TRBV11-2 and TRBJ1-2; D is uncertain. This CDR3 contains 13 residues. Germline V CDR1 and CDR2: SGHAT, FQNNGV. The ends were cut back, 1 base at V and 5 bases at J, with 8 bases in the middle. CDR3 region: CASSLVSGYGYTF. Written as DNA, the CDR3 is TGTGCCAGCAGCTTAGTGTCCGGGTATGGCTACACCTTC.